This TCR beta chain was captured in a study of early stage breast cancer tumors. The study, taken as a whole, reports: Commonly generated sequences made up most enriched TCRB sequences shared between patients.

This clone appeared once. The antigen is unknown. Germline V CDR1 and CDR2: SGHVS, FNYEAQ. The J segment lost 1 base and the V segment lost 5 bases, leaving 9 bases of the junction unmatched. The CDR3 has 16 amino acids. The table came from immunoSEQ multiplex PCR; TCRdb's copy has only in-frame clones and leaves some out. The sample has approximately 50,000 clones; around three quarters are singletons. Specimen: blood. The sequence was obtained from a person aged 30-39 years with breast cancer. The rearrangement uses TRBV7-6 and TRBJ1-1, with TRBD1 matching 8 bases. In DNA form, the CDR3 reads TGTGCCAGCAGCGTCGGGACAGGCTCCCCGAACACTGAAGCTTTCTTT. Amino acid sequence: CASSVGTGSPNTEAFF.